What follows are 8 T cell receptor beta chains derived from one specimen sequenced in a study of blood T cells in healthy people across ages (dated by TCRdb to the mid-2010s). Libraries were built with 5' RACE. The sequencer listed for this sample is Illumina HiSeq 2500. The second PCR ran for roughly 7 to 12 cycles and used a J-beta primer mix along with a sample-barcoded 5' primer. The public sequencing data were trimmed at Q25 with fastp and processed into clonotypes with MiXCR by TCRdb, which kept only in-frame beta chains. A single entry per CDR3 protein holds the most common genes and DNA from its merged rows. In all, the sample holds approximately 800,000 distinct CDR3 sequences, and around 25% of those were seen once. Together, the top ten hold 3% of the sample. These records were also assigned to another study, of T cells of mothers and their children.

What was sequenced was blood. The receptors were sampled from a boy aged 5-17 years in good health.

This clonotype was found a few times. The gene calls are TRBV7-9 and TRBJ2-4; D might be TRBD1 (6 bases). Per the germline V gene, CDR1 is SEHNR and CDR2 is FQNEAQ (reference sequence). The CDR3 is made up of 20 amino acids. V was shortened by 1 base and J by 0 bases, with 22 bases between the two germline ends. The CDR3 spells CASSLEGWTVQGIAKNIQYF. CDR3 in DNA: TGTGCCAGCAGCTTAGAAGGGTGGACAGTCCAAGGGATAGCCAAAAACATTCAGTACTTC.

This chain connects TRBV7-9 to TRBJ2-1; D is possibly TRBD2 (5 bases). With the DNA end fitting TRBJ2-7 better, the J assignment may be wrong. The CDR3 has 14 amino acids. Germline CDR1 reads SEHNR; CDR2 reads FQNEAQ (reference sequence). The CDR3 loop reads CATGGLRFTYEQYF. CDR3 DNA sequence: TGTGCCACCGGCGGGTTGAGGTTTACCTACGAGCAGTACTTC.

The chain couples TRBV30 to TRBJ1-4; D may be TRBD1 (6 bases). V lost 3 bases to trimming and J lost 6 bases, with 14 bases between them. Germline CDR1 reads GTSNPN; CDR2 reads SVGIG (reference sequence). This CDR3 region has 14 residues. CDR3 amino acids: CAWSRGFEDEKLFF. The DNA of the CDR3 is TGTGCCTGGAGCAGGGGTTTTGAGGATGAAAAACTGTTTTTT. Full variable domain (rest looked up from reference TRBV30 and TRBJ1-4): SQTIHQWPATLVQPVGSPLSLECTVEGTSNPNLYWYRQAAGRGLQLLFYSVGIGQISSEVPQNLSASRPQDRQFILSSKKLLLSDSGFYLCAWSRGFEDEKLFFGSGTQLSVL.

This clonotype was counted a few times. This sequence joins TRBV15 and TRBJ1-3; a possible D gene is TRBD1 (5 bases). Trimming shortened V by 8 bases and J by 4 bases, and 15 bases separated the two germline ends. Per the germline V gene, CDR1 is LNHNV and CDR2 is YYDKDF (reference sequence). This CDR3 has 14 amino acids. The chain's CDR3 is CATQDTPGGNTIYF. The CDR3 DNA follows: TGTGCCACCCAGGACACCCCTGGAGGAAACACCATATATTTT.

V is TRBV28 and J is TRBJ2-1; 8 positions match TRBD2. The CDR3 is 13 amino acids. In germline, CDR1 is MDHEN, CDR2 SYDVKM. V lost 6 bases and J lost 9; bases outside the gene matches: 7. CDR3 nucleotide sequence: TGTGCCAGCAGAGCGGGAGTGAGGGCTGAGCAGTTCTTC. As protein: CASRAGVRAEQFF.

This clonotype was picked up a small number of times. V and J are TRBV12-3 or TRBV12-4 and TRBJ2-5; D assignment may be TRBD1 or TRBD2 (5 bases each). The CDR3 runs to 13 residues. Between the trimmed V and J ends, which lost 6 bases and 4 bases, there was a span of 12 bases. The CDR3 DNA reads as TGTGCCAGCAGCCCCGAGGGGCCAGAGACCCAGTACTTC. Its translation is CASSPEGPETQYF.

The rearrangement links TRBV29-1 to TRBJ2-5; possible D gene TRBD1, 6 bases. V shed 4 bases and J shed 10 bases, with 16 bases lying between them. In germline, CDR1 is SQVTM, CDR2 ANQGSEA. The CDR3 is 12 residues long. CDR3 region: CSVADSTKDQYF. Written as DNA, the CDR3 is TGCAGCGTTGCGGACAGCACCAAGGACCAGTACTTC.

The chain combines TRBV5-4 with TRBJ2-5, with D unresolved. This CDR3 is 13 amino acids long. Germline V gene sequence: CDR1 SGHNT, CDR2 YYREEE (reference sequence). The V end lost 3 bases, the J end lost 5 bases, and 11 bases lay between the germline ends. The CDR3 spells CASSSWVVETQYF. In nucleotides, the CDR3 is TGTGCCAGCAGCTCCTGGGTTGTGGAGACCCAGTACTTC.